Only a few counts were recorded for the clone carrying this T cell receptor (beta chain). What it binds is unknown. Patients counted as stable if ophthalmopathy did not develop within 18 months. Each diagnosis was grounded in clinical symptoms, serum thyroxine and TRAb, thyroid ultrasound, and orbital computed tomography. The data originate from a study of T cells in Graves' hyperthyroidism and ophthalmopathy. Study-wide points: In the blood, most expanded thyroid clonotypes above 0.001 appeared as well. Through a model of 13 V-J features, ophthalmopathy was separated from stable hyperthyroidism.

J lost 5 bases, V lost 1 base, and 7 bases had no gene match. The germline gives CDR1 MNHNS, CDR2 SASEGT. CDR3 length equals 15 residues. Amplification targeted TCR beta CDR3 regions from RNA transcripts. The TCR CDR3 was amplified in a first-round RT-PCR using the HTBI primer set. TCRdb analysed the multiplex PCR reads with MiXCR anew, one entry per CDR3 protein. The sample lists under 450,000 distinct CDR3 sequences; roughly 14% were seen once. This sequence was found in a woman aged 18 to 35 with Graves' hyperthyroidism. The genes are TRBV6-1 and TRBJ1-2; 7 positions agree with TRBD1. Sequenced: blood. CDR3 in amino acids: CASSEEEGARYGYTF. CDR3 DNA: TGTGCCAGCAGTGAAGAGGAGGGGGCAAGGTATGGCTACACCTTC.